A selection of T cell receptor beta chains follows, all from one sample in a study of cytomegalovirus exposure and HLA in healthy donors. Profiling relied on immunoSEQ multiplex PCR, and the TCRdb table lists in-frame clones only, not all of them. This table holds roughly 88,000 clones. Material for sequencing was PBMCs. The origin of the receptors is a man aged 50-59 years in good health and CMV-seropositive. Each CDR3 is given with its conserved first and last residue. Each record gives: D gene, J gene, V gene, CDR3 DNA, CDR3 protein. A D gene is named only where the DNA matches it firmly.

>TRBD2|TRBJ2-1|TRBV6-5
TGTGCCAGCAGTTACTCGGCGGGGACTAGCGGCTTCTTC
CASSYSAGTSGFF
>TRBD2|TRBJ2-2|TRBV5-1
TGCGCCAGCAGCCTACTAGCGTCGGGGGCCGGGGAGCTGTTTTTT
CASSLLASGAGELFF
>TRBD1|TRBJ1-2|TRBV30
TGTGCCTGGAGGGGGGACAGTTCCAACTATGGCTACACCTTC
CAWRGDSSNYGYTF
>.|TRBJ1-1|TRBV10-3
TGTGCCACCACGACAGTCGAGAGCACTGAAGCTTTCTTT
CATTTVESTEAFF
>TRBD1|TRBJ2-5|TRBV7-2
TGTGCCAGCAGCCCGACCACGACAGGGATAGGGCAAGAGACCCAGTACTTC
CASSPTTTGIGQETQYF
>.|TRBJ1-1|TRBV7-2
TGTGCCAGCAGCCAAACCCGGGATCACACTGAAGCTTTCTTT
CASSQTRDHTEAFF
>.|TRBJ2-6|TRBV9
TGTGCCAGCAGCGTAGAAGGGGCCAGCTCTGGGGCCAACGTCCTGACTTTC
CASSVEGASSGANVLTF
>TRBD2|TRBJ2-3|TRBV7-9
TGTGCCAGCAGCTCCCAACTAGCGGGGCTCACAGATACGCAGTATTTT
CASSSQLAGLTDTQYF
>.|TRBJ2-1|TRBV20-1
TGCAGTGCTAGAGATGAGGCCCAGTTCTTC
CSARDEAQFF
>.|TRBJ1-2|TRBV7-9
TGTGCCAGCAGCTTCGGAGCCGGGGTGGCGAGCGGCTACACCTTC
CASSFGAGVASGYTF
>.|TRBJ1-1|TRBV7-9
TGTGCCAGCAGCTTAGCGACAATTACTGAAGCTTTCTTT
CASSLATITEAFF
>.|TRBJ1-2|TRBV7-2
TGTGCCAGCAGCCCTGATATCGGCCGGGTCAGGGGCGAAGATGGCTACACCTTC
CASSPDIGRVRGEDGYTF
>.|TRBJ2-7|TRBV4-2
TGTGCCAGCAGCCAAGATGGCGGGCAAAACTACGAGCAGTACTTC
CASSQDGGQNYEQYF
>TRBD2|TRBJ2-5|TRBV2
TGTGCCAGCAGTGAAGCCTCTAGCGGGAAAGAGACCCAGTACTTC
CASSEASSGKETQYF
>TRBD1|TRBJ1-5|TRBV6-5
TGTGCCAGCAGCCCGGGACAGGCGACCTTTCAGCCCCAGCATTTT
CASSPGQATFQPQHF
>.|TRBJ1-2|TRBV18
TGTGCCAGCTCATCCGGAGAGGGGGGGTACTATGGCTACACCTTC
CASSSGEGGYYGYTF
>.|TRBJ2-3|TRBV30
TGTGCCTGGAGCCCCGCAGATACGCAGTATTTT
CAWSPADTQYF
>TRBD1|TRBJ1-1|TRBV9
TGTGCCAGCACAACCTCGGACAGGGGGAACACTGAAGCTTTCTTT
CASTTSDRGNTEAFF
>.|TRBJ1-2|TRBV6-5
TGTGCCAGCAGTCCCCTGGGAGGGTATGGCTACACCTTC
CASSPLGGYGYTF
>.|TRBJ1-5|TRBV27
TGTGCCAGCAGTTCCCCAGGGACAAATCAGCCCCAGCATTTT
CASSSPGTNQPQHF
>TRBD1|TRBJ1-5|TRBV28
TGTGCCAGCAGTTTAATGACAGGGAATCAGCCCCAGCATTTT
CASSLMTGNQPQHF
>.|TRBJ1-1|TRBV4-1
TGCGCCAGCAGCCACGGAGATAGCGGTGAAGCTTTCTTT
CASSHGDSGEAFF
>.|TRBJ1-1|TRBV6-5
TGTGCCAGCAGCTACGGGCCTGAAGCTTTCTTT
CASSYGPEAFF
>.|TRBJ2-1|TRBV11-3
TGTGCCAGCAGTCGGGACACCGGCCCCTACAATGAGCAGTTCTTC
CASSRDTGPYNEQFF
>.|TRBJ1-3|TRBV4-2
TGTGCCAGCAGCCAAGTTCCCGGGGACTTCGGAAACACCATATATTTT
CASSQVPGDFGNTIYF
>.|TRBJ1-1|TRBV6-5
TGTGCCAGCACCCTAACGGGTGGGGGGGCCTCCGAAGCTTTCTTT
CASTLTGGGASEAFF
>.|TRBJ2-3|TRBV15
TGTGCCACCAGCAGAGAGGTGGGCAGAAGCACAGATACGCAGTATTTT
CATSREVGRSTDTQYF
>TRBD1|TRBJ1-2|TRBV7-9
TGTGCCAGCAGCTTGACAGGGAGAGGCTACACCTTC
CASSLTGRGYTF
>TRBD2|TRBJ2-1|TRBV9
TGTGCCAGCAGCGGGACTAGTCGGGGTGAGCAGTTCTTC
CASSGTSRGEQFF
>.|TRBJ2-3|TRBV10-1
TGCGCCAGCAGTGAGTCCGGCACAGATACGCAGTATTTT
CASSESGTDTQYF
>.|TRBJ2-7|TRBV7-6
TGTGCCAGCAGCTTAGCGAACGGGGGCTACGAGCAGTACTTC
CASSLANGGYEQYF
>.|TRBJ1-1|TRBV18
TGTGCCAGCTCACGGGCAGGGGACACTGAAGCTTTCTTT
CASSRAGDTEAFF
>TRBD2|TRBJ2-1|TRBV7-9
TGTGCCAGCAGCTTATGGATAGCGGGACCATACAATGAGCAGTTCTTC
CASSLWIAGPYNEQFF
>.|TRBJ2-5|TRBV7-7
TGTGCTAGCAGTCGCGACATTCTCCAAGAGACCCAGTACTTC
CASSRDILQETQYF
>.|TRBJ1-1|TRBV6-5
TGTGCCAGCAGTTTGCAGGGGTTAGGGGCTTTCTTT
CASSLQGLGAFF
>TRBD2|TRBJ2-1|TRBV7-9
TGTGCCAGCAGCCCTCCAGGCGGGAGCGCCTACAATGAGCAGTTCTTC
CASSPPGGSAYNEQFF
>TRBD1|TRBJ1-4|TRBV4-3
TGCGCCAGCAGCCAGCCGGGACAGGGAAATGAAAAACTGTTTTTT
CASSQPGQGNEKLFF
>.|TRBJ1-1|TRBV20-1
TGCAGTGCTCGGGTCGTTGAAGCTTTCTTT
CSARVVEAFF
>TRBD1|TRBJ1-5|TRBV19
TGTGCCAGTAGTATTTTGACAGGGGGCTTTCAGCCCCAGCATTTT
CASSILTGGFQPQHF
>.|TRBJ2-5|TRBV7-9
TGTGCCAGCAGCTCCAGGTCGGCAGCGGGTGAAGAGACCCAGTACTTC
CASSSRSAAGEETQYF
>.|TRBJ1-4|TRBV4-3
TGCGCCAGCAGCCAAACAGGGCCTAATGAAAAACTGTTTTTT
CASSQTGPNEKLFF
>.|TRBJ1-2|TRBV7-2
TGTGCCAGCACCCAGCAGCCGGGGAGCTATGGCTACACCTTC
CASTQQPGSYGYTF
>TRBD1|TRBJ2-7|TRBV7-9
TGTGCCAGCAGCTCGACCCGGGACAGCTCCTACGAGCAGTACTTC
CASSSTRDSSYEQYF
>.|TRBJ1-2|TRBV30
TGTGCCTGGAGTCCCCCGGGTTATGGCTACACCTTC
CAWSPPGYGYTF
>.|TRBJ1-2|TRBV18
TGTGCCAGCTCACCCGAGGCCGCGGGGGGCTACACCTTC
CASSPEAAGGYTF
>TRBD1|TRBJ1-1|TRBV30
TGTGCCTGGAGCCCGGACAGGAAAGCTTTCTTT
CAWSPDRKAFF
>.|TRBJ2-3|TRBV9
TGTGCCAGCAGTTATGACTCAGGGGGGACAGATACGCAGTATTTT
CASSYDSGGTDTQYF
>TRBD1|TRBJ1-2|TRBV28
TGTGCCACCCCGGGACAGGGACGAACGCCTGAGATTAACTATGGCTACACCTTC
CATPGQGRTPEINYGYTF
>TRBD2|TRBJ2-7|TRBV5-6
TGTGCCAGCAGCTTGGGACTAGCGGCCCCCTACGAGCAGTACTTC
CASSLGLAAPYEQYF
>TRBD2|TRBJ2-2|TRBV18
TGTGCCAGCTCATTAGCGGGACCCGGGGAGCTGTTTTTT
CASSLAGPGELFF
>.|TRBJ2-2|TRBV28
TGTGCCAGCTATCCCAATTCGGGGTTCACCGGGGAGCTGTTTTTT
CASYPNSGFTGELFF
>TRBD2|TRBJ2-5|TRBV2
TGTGCCAGCAGTGAACTAGCGGAGGAGACCCAGTACTTC
CASSELAEETQYF
>TRBD2|TRBJ2-5|TRBV19
TGTGCCAGTAGTATAGAAGCGGCGTTAGCGGGATTAGAGACCCAGTACTTC
CASSIEAALAGLETQYF
>TRBD2|TRBJ2-3|TRBV7-9
TGTGCCAGCAGCTCAGCTAGCGGGAGAAGGTCGGATACGCAGTATTTT
CASSSASGRRSDTQYF
>.|TRBJ2-1|TRBV5-6
TGTGCCAGCAGCTTGGACTTAGACACAACCTACAATGAGCAGTTCTTC
CASSLDLDTTYNEQFF
>.|TRBJ1-1|TRBV9
TGTGCCAGCAGCGACCGAGAGCCTGAAGCTTTCTTT
CASSDREPEAFF
>TRBD1|TRBJ2-1|TRBV11-3
TGTGCCACCTCGACAGGGACCAATGAGCAGTTCTTC
CATSTGTNEQFF
>TRBD1|TRBJ2-1|TRBV5-1
TGCGCCACGGCACAGGGGGGAGGTTTGGTCAATGAGCAGTTCTTC
CATAQGGGLVNEQFF
>TRBD2|TRBJ2-3|TRBV7-6
TGTGCCAGCAGCCCCGGGACTAGCGGAAGGGATACGCAGTATTTT
CASSPGTSGRDTQYF
>.|TRBJ1-2|TRBV7-3
TGTGCCAGCAGCTTTTACCAACTAGCTAACTATGGCTACACCTTC
CASSFYQLANYGYTF